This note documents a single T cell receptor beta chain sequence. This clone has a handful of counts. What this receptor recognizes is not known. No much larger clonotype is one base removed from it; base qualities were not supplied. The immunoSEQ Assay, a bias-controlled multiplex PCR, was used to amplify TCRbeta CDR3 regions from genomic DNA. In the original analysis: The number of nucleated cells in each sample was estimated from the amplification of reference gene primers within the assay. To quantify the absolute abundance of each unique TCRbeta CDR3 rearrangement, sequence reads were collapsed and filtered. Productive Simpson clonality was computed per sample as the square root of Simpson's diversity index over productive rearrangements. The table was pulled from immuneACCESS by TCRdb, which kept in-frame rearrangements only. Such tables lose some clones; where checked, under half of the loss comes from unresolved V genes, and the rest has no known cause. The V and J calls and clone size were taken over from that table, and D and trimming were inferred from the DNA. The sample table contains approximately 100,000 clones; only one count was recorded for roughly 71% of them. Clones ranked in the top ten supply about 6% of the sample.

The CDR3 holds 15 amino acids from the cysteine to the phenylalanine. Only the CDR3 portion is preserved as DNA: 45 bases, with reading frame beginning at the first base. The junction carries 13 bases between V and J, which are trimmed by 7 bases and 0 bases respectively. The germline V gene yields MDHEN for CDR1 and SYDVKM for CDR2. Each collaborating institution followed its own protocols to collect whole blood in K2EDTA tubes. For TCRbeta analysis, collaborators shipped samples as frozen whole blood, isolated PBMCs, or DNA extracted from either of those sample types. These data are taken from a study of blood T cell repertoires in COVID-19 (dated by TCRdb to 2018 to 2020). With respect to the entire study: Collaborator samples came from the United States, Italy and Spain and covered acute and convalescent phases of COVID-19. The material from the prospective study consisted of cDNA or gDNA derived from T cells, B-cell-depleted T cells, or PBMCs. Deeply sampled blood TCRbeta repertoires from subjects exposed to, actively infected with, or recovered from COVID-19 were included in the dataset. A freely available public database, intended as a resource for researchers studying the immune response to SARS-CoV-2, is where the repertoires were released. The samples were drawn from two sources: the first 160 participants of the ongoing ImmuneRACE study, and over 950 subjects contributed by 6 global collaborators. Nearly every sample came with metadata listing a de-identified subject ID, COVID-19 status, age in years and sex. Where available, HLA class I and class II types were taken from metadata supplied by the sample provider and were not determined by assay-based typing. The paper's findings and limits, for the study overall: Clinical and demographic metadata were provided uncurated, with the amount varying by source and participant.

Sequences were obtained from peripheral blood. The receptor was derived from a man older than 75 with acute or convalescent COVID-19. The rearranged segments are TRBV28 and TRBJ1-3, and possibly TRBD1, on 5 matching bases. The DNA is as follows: TGTGCCAGCAAGGGCGGGGCAACCTCTGGAAACACCATATATTTT. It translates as CASKGGATSGNTIYF.